The rows below give T cell receptor beta chains drawn from one sample of a study of blood T cell repertoires in COVID-19. Libraries were prepared by immunoSEQ multiplex PCR; TCRdb keeps only in-frame clonotypes and omits some of them. The table lists roughly 180,000 clones, more than 65% of them singletons. The sequenced sample consisted of peripheral blood. The receptor source for this set is a woman aged 60 to 75 with COVID-19, enrolled during active disease. The CDR3 runs from the conserved cysteine through the conserved F or W. The D gene is left open where the match is weak. The size field is filled for only some rows; it gives once, few, many or a size class.

length: 16; V: TRBV7-2; J: TRBJ1-1; size: -; D: -; CDR3: CASSSFGGAINTEAFF; DNA: TGTGCCAGCAGCTCGTTTGGGGGCGCAATCAACACTGAAGCTTTCTTT
length: 11; V: TRBV30; J: TRBJ2-7; size: -; D: -; CDR3: CAWSPGYEQYF; DNA: TGTGCCTGGAGTCCGGGCTACGAGCAGTACTTC
length: 18; V: TRBV23-1; J: TRBJ1-1; size: -; D: -; CDR3: CASSPIATGGRRGTEAFF; DNA: TGCGCCAGCAGTCCCATCGCGACGGGGGGCAGGCGTGGCACTGAAGCTTTCTTT
length: 14; V: TRBV28; J: TRBJ1-5; size: -; D: -; CDR3: CASSQTGPNQPQHF; DNA: TGTGCCAGCAGCCAAACAGGTCCCAATCAGCCCCAGCATTTT
length: 11; V: TRBV12-3/TRBV12-4; J: TRBJ2-3; size: -; D: -; CDR3: CASSLPGTQYF; DNA: TGTGCCAGCAGTTTACCAGGAACGCAGTATTTT
length: 13; V: TRBV6-5; J: TRBJ2-7; size: -; D: TRBD2; CDR3: CASRGGRSNEQYF; DNA: TGTGCCAGCAGGGGGGGGAGAAGTAACGAGCAGTACTTC
length: 14; V: TRBV28; J: TRBJ2-2; size: once; D: -; CDR3: CASRARPRSGELFF; DNA: TGTGCCAGCAGAGCTCGTCCCCGGAGCGGGGAGCTGTTTTTT
length: 17; V: TRBV7-2; J: TRBJ2-7; size: -; D: -; CDR3: CASSPSPPGRGSYEQYF; DNA: TGTGCCAGCAGCCCCTCTCCTCCGGGCAGGGGAAGCTACGAGCAGTACTTC
length: 16; V: TRBV5-1; J: TRBJ2-3; size: once; D: -; CDR3: CASSLAPGNRADTQYF; DNA: TGCGCCAGCAGCTTGGCTCCGGGGAATAGGGCAGATACGCAGTATTTT
length: 15; V: TRBV4-1; J: TRBJ1-1; size: -; D: -; CDR3: CASSQEGTLNTEAFF; DNA: TGCGCCAGCAGCCAAGAAGGGACATTGAACACTGAAGCTTTCTTT
length: 15; V: TRBV6-2/TRBV6-3; J: TRBJ2-7; size: few; D: -; CDR3: CASSSNSGYGDEQYF; DNA: TGTGCCAGCAGTTCTAACAGCGGATATGGGGACGAGCAGTACTTC
length: 13; V: TRBV2; J: TRBJ1-6; size: -; D: TRBD1; CDR3: CASTRDRGSPLHF; DNA: TGTGCCAGCACCCGGGACAGGGGTTCACCCCTCCACTTT
length: 14; V: TRBV11-3; J: TRBJ1-1; size: -; D: TRBD1; CDR3: CASSFTGGNTEAFF; DNA: TGTGCCAGCAGCTTCACAGGGGGGAACACTGAAGCTTTCTTT
length: 14; V: TRBV5-1; J: TRBJ2-5; size: -; D: TRBD1; CDR3: CASSEETGGETQYF; DNA: TGCGCCAGCAGCGAAGAGACAGGGGGAGAGACCCAGTACTTC
length: 15; V: TRBV5-1; J: TRBJ1-1; size: -; D: TRBD1; CDR3: CASSLGQGGHTEAFF; DNA: TGCGCCAGCAGCTTGGGACAGGGAGGTCACACTGAAGCTTTCTTT
length: 14; V: TRBV2; J: TRBJ1-2; size: few; D: -; CDR3: CASNLQGFGYGYTF; DNA: TGTGCCAGCAACTTGCAGGGGTTTGGCTATGGCTACACCTTC
length: 14; V: TRBV10-3; J: TRBJ2-7; size: few; D: TRBD1; CDR3: CAITKGQGNNEQYF; DNA: TGTGCCATCACCAAGGGACAGGGGAACAACGAGCAGTACTTC
length: 16; V: TRBV13; J: TRBJ1-1; size: -; D: -; CDR3: CASSLVAGLMNTEAFF; DNA: TGTGCCAGCAGCTTAGTGGCAGGCCTAATGAACACTGAAGCTTTCTTT
length: 13; V: TRBV12-5; J: TRBJ1-1; size: -; D: -; CDR3: CASGRRLEREAFF; DNA: TGTGCTAGTGGACGCCGGCTCGAGAGGGAAGCTTTCTTT
length: 14; V: TRBV7-9; J: TRBJ2-1; size: few; D: TRBD1; CDR3: CASSFNGQVNEQFF; DNA: TGTGCCAGCAGCTTCAATGGACAGGTCAATGAGCAGTTCTTC
length: 20; V: TRBV10-3; J: TRBJ2-2; size: -; D: TRBD2; CDR3: CAISDTLRRGTSANTGELFF; DNA: TGTGCCATCAGTGATACCCTTAGGAGGGGGACTAGCGCGAACACCGGGGAGCTGTTTTTT
length: 18; V: TRBV28; J: TRBJ2-5; size: -; D: TRBD2; CDR3: CASTLGGRGSGRGETQYF; DNA: TGTGCCAGCACCCTGGGCGGCAGGGGCAGCGGGAGGGGAGAGACCCAGTACTTC
length: 15; V: TRBV4-2; J: TRBJ1-2; size: few; D: -; CDR3: CASSQGDLGGYGYTF; DNA: TGTGCCAGCAGCCAAGGGGATCTAGGGGGTTATGGCTACACCTTC
length: 15; V: TRBV28; J: TRBJ2-1; size: -; D: TRBD1; CDR3: CASSFPRRRTGGQFF; DNA: TGTGCCAGCAGTTTCCCGCGCCGTCGGACAGGCGGTCAGTTCTTC
length: 12; V: TRBV6-5; J: TRBJ1-1; size: -; D: -; CDR3: CASRDTGPEAFF; DNA: TGTGCCAGCAGGGACACAGGTCCTGAAGCTTTCTTT
length: 15; V: TRBV7-6; J: TRBJ2-1; size: -; D: -; CDR3: CASSLDGDSYNEQFF; DNA: TGTGCCAGCAGCTTAGACGGGGACTCCTACAATGAGCAGTTCTTC
length: 15; V: TRBV19; J: TRBJ1-1; size: -; D: TRBD1; CDR3: CASTRGSVRNTEAFF; DNA: TGTGCCAGTACCAGGGGGAGTGTGAGGAACACTGAAGCTTTCTTT
length: 13; V: TRBV28; J: TRBJ2-7; size: -; D: -; CDR3: CASSLLGPREQYF; DNA: TGTGCCAGCAGTTTATTGGGCCCGCGCGAGCAGTACTTC
length: 15; V: TRBV6-2/TRBV6-3; J: TRBJ2-7; size: -; D: -; CDR3: CASSPRTVRSYEQYF; DNA: TGTGCCAGCAGTCCGCGGACAGTCAGATCATACGAGCAGTACTTC
length: 16; V: TRBV7-3; J: TRBJ1-2; size: -; D: TRBD1; CDR3: CASSSNPPGQGYSYTF; DNA: TGTGCCAGCAGCTCAAATCCTCCGGGACAGGGGTATAGCTACACCTTC
length: 15; V: TRBV13; J: TRBJ2-1; size: -; D: TRBD2; CDR3: CASSSRLAGLNEQFF; DNA: TGTGCCAGCAGCTCCCGTCTAGCGGGATTGAATGAGCAGTTCTTC
length: 10; V: TRBV19; J: TRBJ1-1; size: -; D: -; CDR3: CASRAITAFF; DNA: TGTGCCAGTAGAGCGATCACGGCTTTCTTT
length: 16; V: TRBV5-4; J: TRBJ2-1; size: -; D: TRBD2; CDR3: CASSPGLAGDYNEQFF; DNA: TGTGCCAGCAGCCCGGGACTAGCGGGAGACTACAATGAGCAGTTCTTC
length: 17; V: TRBV7-3; J: TRBJ2-1; size: -; D: -; CDR3: CASSSIAAQGVYNEQFF; DNA: TGTGCCAGCAGCTCGATAGCGGCTCAAGGGGTCTACAATGAGCAGTTCTTC
length: 15; V: TRBV11-3; J: TRBJ2-5; size: -; D: -; CDR3: CASSLDPAGRETQYF; DNA: TGTGCCAGCAGCTTAGACCCCGCGGGCAGGGAGACCCAGTACTTC
length: 15; V: TRBV4-1; J: TRBJ2-7; size: -; D: TRBD1; CDR3: CASSQGAATGYEQYF; DNA: TGCGCCAGCAGCCAAGGGGCCGCGACAGGGTACGAGCAGTACTTC
length: 13; V: TRBV25-1; J: TRBJ1-6; size: -; D: -; CDR3: CASSEGGSTPLHF; DNA: TGTGCCAGCAGTGAAGGGGGGTCCACACCCCTCCACTTT
length: 16; V: TRBV19; J: TRBJ1-4; size: -; D: TRBD1; CDR3: CASSMGTGQANEKLFF; DNA: TGTGCCAGTAGTATGGGGACAGGGCAAGCTAATGAAAAACTGTTTTTT
length: 16; V: TRBV11-2; J: TRBJ2-5; size: -; D: -; CDR3: CASSFMGQPTQETQYF; DNA: TGTGCCAGCAGCTTCATGGGGCAACCGACCCAAGAGACCCAGTACTTC
length: 15; V: TRBV10-3; J: TRBJ1-3; size: -; D: -; CDR3: CAISESVPGGNTIYF; DNA: TGTGCCATCAGTGAGTCGGTCCCAGGTGGAAACACCATATATTTT
length: 14; V: TRBV6-5; J: TRBJ1-2; size: -; D: TRBD1; CDR3: CASGGPSQPYGYTF; DNA: TGTGCCTCAGGGGGACCTTCTCAACCTTATGGCTACACCTTC
length: 15; V: TRBV5-6; J: TRBJ2-2; size: -; D: TRBD1; CDR3: CASSPTTGLTGELFF; DNA: TGTGCCAGCAGCCCCACGACAGGGTTGACCGGGGAGCTGTTTTTT
length: 13; V: TRBV5-4; J: TRBJ2-1; size: once; D: -; CDR3: CASSFWRNNEQFF; DNA: TGTGCCAGCAGCTTTTGGCGGAACAATGAGCAGTTCTTC
length: 14; V: TRBV3-1/TRBV3-2; J: TRBJ1-1; size: once; D: -; CDR3: CASSHTGKDTEAFF; DNA: TGTGCCAGCAGCCATACGGGGAAGGACACTGAAGCTTTCTTT
length: 14; V: TRBV5-1; J: TRBJ2-7; size: -; D: -; CDR3: CASSLSDITYEQYF; DNA: TGCGCCAGCAGCTTGAGTGACATTACCTACGAGCAGTACTTC
length: 16; V: TRBV6-6; J: TRBJ2-2; size: -; D: TRBD2; CDR3: CASSYPGTKGPGELFF; DNA: TGTGCCAGCAGTTATCCCGGGACTAAGGGGCCCGGGGAGCTGTTTTTT
length: 15; V: TRBV2; J: TRBJ2-4; size: -; D: -; CDR3: CASSEAWGPKNIQYF; DNA: TGTGCCAGCAGTGAAGCTTGGGGCCCCAAAAACATTCAGTACTTC
length: 15; V: TRBV13; J: TRBJ2-1; size: -; D: -; CDR3: CASSFRGALIPEQFF; DNA: TGTGCCAGCAGCTTCCGGGGGGCCCTAATTCCTGAGCAGTTCTTC
length: 15; V: TRBV9; J: TRBJ2-5; size: -; D: TRBD2; CDR3: CASSVQAGGQETQYF; DNA: TGTGCCAGCAGCGTACAAGCGGGGGGACAAGAGACCCAGTACTTC
length: 15; V: TRBV2; J: TRBJ2-3; size: -; D: TRBD2; CDR3: CASSRSGGSTDTQYF; DNA: TGTGCCAGCAGTCGAAGCGGGGGTAGCACAGATACGCAGTATTTT
length: 16; V: TRBV7-9; J: TRBJ2-7; size: -; D: TRBD1; CDR3: CASSPGLGQGVGEQYF; DNA: TGTGCCAGCAGTCCGGGGCTTGGACAGGGGGTAGGAGAGCAGTACTTC
length: 15; V: TRBV9; J: TRBJ2-3; size: many; D: -; CDR3: CASSEQGGATDTQYF; DNA: TGTGCCAGCAGCGAACAAGGAGGGGCGACAGATACGCAGTATTTT
length: 12; V: TRBV6-1; J: TRBJ2-3; size: -; D: -; CDR3: CASSEIQGTQYF; DNA: TGTGCCAGCAGTGAAATTCAGGGCACGCAGTATTTT